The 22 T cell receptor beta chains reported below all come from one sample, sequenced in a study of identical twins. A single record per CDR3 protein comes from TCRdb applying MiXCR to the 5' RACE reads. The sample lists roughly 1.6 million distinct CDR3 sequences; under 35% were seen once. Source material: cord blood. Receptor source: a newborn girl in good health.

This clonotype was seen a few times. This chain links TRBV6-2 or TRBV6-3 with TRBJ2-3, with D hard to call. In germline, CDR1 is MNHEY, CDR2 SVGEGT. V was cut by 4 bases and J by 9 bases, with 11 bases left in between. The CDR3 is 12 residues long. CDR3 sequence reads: CASSWASGTQYF. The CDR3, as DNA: TGTGCCAGCAGTTGGGCATCCGGAACGCAGTATTTT.

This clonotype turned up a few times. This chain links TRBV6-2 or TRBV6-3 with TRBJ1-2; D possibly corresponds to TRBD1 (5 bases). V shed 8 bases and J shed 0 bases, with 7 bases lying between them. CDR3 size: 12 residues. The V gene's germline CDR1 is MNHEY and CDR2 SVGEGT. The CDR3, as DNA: TGTGCCAGCGGGACTTCTAACTATGGCTACACCTTC. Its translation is CASGTSNYGYTF.

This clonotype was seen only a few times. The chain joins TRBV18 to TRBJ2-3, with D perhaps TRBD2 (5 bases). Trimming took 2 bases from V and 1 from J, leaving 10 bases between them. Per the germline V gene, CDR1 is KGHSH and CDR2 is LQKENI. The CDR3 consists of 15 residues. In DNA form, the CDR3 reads TGTGCCAGCTCACCAAGGCGGACTGGCACAGATACGCAGTATTTT. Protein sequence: CASSPRRTGTDTQYF.

CDR3 in DNA: TGTGCCACCAGTGACCAGGGGGACTCCTACGAGCAGTACTTC. Translation: CATSDQGDSYEQYF. The genes are TRBV24-1 and TRBJ2-7, with 7 nucleotides matching TRBD1. J gave up 0 bases and V 4 bases, and 2 bases lay outside the gene matches. Germline loops: CDR1 KGHDR, CDR2 SFDVKD. The CDR3 has 14 amino acids.

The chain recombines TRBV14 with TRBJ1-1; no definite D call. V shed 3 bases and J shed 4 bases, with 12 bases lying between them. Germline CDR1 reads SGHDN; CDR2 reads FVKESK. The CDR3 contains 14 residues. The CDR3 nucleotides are TGTGCCAGCAGCCAGGGCCAACTGGGCACTGAAGCTTTCTTT. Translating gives CASSQGQLGTEAFF. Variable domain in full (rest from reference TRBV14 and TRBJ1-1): EAGVTQFPSHSVIEKGQTVTLRCDPISGHDNLYWYRRVMGKEIKFLLHFVKESKQDESGMPNNRFLAERTGGTYSTLKVQPAELEDSGVYFCASSQGQLGTEAFFGQGTRLTVV.

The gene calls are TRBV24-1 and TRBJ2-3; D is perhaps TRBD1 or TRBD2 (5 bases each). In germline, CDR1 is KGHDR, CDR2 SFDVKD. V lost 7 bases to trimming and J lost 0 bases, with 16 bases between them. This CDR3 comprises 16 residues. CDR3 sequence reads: CATSAAEGRSTDTQYF. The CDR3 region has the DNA TGTGCCACCAGCGCCGCCGAGGGACGGAGCACAGATACGCAGTATTTT.

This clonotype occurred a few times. CDR3 in DNA: TGTGCCAGCACACGCCTGGCGGGAAACGGTTGGGGAACAGATACGCAGTATTTT. Its protein is CASTRLAGNGWGTDTQYF. V is TRBV2 and J is TRBJ2-3; D possibly corresponds to TRBD2 (6 bases). Trimming stripped 7 bases from V and 3 bases from J, with 26 bases between. CDR1 and CDR2 from the germline V gene are SNHLY and FYNNEI. The CDR3 is 18 amino acids. Complete variable domain (other parts from reference TRBV2 and TRBJ2-3): EPEVTQTPSHQVTQMGQEVILRCVPISNHLYFYWYRQILGQKVEFLVSFYNNEISEKSEIFDDQFSVERPDGSNFTLKIRSTKLEDSAMYFCASTRLAGNGWGTDTQYFGPGTRLTVL.

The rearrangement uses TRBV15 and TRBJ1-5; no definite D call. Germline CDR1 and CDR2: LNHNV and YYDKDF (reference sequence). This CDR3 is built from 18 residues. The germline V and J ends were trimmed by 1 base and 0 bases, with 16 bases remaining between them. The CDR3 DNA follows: TGTGCCACCAGCAGAGGGGTGGGGAGAGGGTATAGCAATCAGCCCCAGCATTTT. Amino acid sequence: CATSRGVGRGYSNQPQHF.

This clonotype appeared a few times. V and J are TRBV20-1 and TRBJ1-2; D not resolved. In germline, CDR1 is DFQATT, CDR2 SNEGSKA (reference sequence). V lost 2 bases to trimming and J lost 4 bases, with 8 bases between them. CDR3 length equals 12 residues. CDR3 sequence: CSARMSGYGYTF. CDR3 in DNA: TGCAGTGCTAGAATGTCAGGCTATGGCTACACCTTC.

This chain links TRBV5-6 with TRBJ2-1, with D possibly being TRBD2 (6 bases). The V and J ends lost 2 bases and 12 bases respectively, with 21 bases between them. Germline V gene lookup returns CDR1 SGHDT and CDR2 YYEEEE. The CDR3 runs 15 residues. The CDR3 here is CASSFLTRGSGGQFF. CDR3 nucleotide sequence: TGTGCCAGCAGCTTCTTGACTAGGGGTAGTGGAGGGCAGTTCTTC.

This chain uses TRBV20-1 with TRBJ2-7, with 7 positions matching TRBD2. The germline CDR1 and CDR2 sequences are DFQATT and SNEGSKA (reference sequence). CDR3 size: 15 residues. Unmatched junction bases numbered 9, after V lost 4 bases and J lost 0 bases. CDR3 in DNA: TGCAGTGCTACGGCTCCACTAGCGCCCTCCTACGAGCAGTACTTC. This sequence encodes CSATAPLAPSYEQYF.

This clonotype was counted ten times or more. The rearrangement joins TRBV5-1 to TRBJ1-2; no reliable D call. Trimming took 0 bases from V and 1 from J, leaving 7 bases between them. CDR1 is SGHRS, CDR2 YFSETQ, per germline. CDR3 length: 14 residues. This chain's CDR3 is CASSLAGFNYGYTF. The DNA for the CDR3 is TGCGCCAGCAGCTTGGCGGGGTTTAACTATGGCTACACCTTC.

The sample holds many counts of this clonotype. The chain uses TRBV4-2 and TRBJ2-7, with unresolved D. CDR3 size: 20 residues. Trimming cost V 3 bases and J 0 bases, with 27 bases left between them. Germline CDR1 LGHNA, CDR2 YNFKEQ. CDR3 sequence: CASSQGYSGRIVISSYEQYF. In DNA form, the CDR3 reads TGTGCCAGCAGCCAGGGGTATTCAGGCAGGATTGTGATCAGCTCCTACGAGCAGTACTTC.

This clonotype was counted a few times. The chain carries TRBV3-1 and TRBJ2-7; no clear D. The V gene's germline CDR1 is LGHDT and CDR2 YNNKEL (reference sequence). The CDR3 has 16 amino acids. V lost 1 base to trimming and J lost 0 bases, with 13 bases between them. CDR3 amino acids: CASSQGASASSYEQYF. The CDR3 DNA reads TGTGCCAGCAGCCAAGGGGCCAGCGCCAGCTCCTACGAGCAGTACTTC.

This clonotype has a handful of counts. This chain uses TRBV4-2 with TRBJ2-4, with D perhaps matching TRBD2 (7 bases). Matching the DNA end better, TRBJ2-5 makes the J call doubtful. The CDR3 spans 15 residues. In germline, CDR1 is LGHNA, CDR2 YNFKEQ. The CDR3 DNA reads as TGTGCCAGCAGCCAAGGTTACGGGGGGCGGGAGACCCAGTACTTC. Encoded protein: CASSQGYGGRETQYF.

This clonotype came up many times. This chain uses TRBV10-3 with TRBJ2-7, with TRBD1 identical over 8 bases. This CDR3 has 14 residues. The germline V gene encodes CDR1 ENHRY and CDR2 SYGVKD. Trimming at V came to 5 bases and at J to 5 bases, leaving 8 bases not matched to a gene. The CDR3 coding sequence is TGTGCCATCAGTCCGACAGGGGCCCACCACGAGCAGTACTTC. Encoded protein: CAISPTGAHHEQYF.

Here the CDR3 reads CAISPLTGGEQYF. The CDR3 nucleotides are TGTGCCATCTCCCCCCTGACAGGGGGCGAGCAGTACTTC. This chain uses TRBV10-3 with TRBJ2-7; 9 nucleotides align to TRBD1. The CDR3 covers 13 residues. In germline, CDR1 is ENHRY, CDR2 SYGVKD. Trimming removed 8 bases from V and 6 bases from J; junction bases left unmatched: 8.

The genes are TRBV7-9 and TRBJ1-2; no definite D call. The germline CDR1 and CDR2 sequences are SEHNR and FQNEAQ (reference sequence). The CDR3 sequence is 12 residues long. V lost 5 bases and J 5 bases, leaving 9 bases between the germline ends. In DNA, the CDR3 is TGTGCCAGCAGCCCGGGTTGGTATGGCTACACCTTC. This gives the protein CASSPGWYGYTF.

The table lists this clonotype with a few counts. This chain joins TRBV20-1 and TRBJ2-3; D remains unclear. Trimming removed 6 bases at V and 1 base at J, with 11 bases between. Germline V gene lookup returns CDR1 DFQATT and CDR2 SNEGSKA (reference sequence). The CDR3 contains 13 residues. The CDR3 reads CSAQRGGTDTQYF. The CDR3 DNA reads TGCAGTGCCCAACGAGGTGGCACAGATACGCAGTATTTT.

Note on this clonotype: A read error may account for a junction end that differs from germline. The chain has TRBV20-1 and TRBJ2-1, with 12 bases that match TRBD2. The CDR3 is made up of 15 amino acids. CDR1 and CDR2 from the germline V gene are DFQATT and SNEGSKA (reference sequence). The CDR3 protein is CGAVPSGRARNEQFF. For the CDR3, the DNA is TGCGGTGCTGTCCCTAGCGGGAGGGCCAGGAATGAGCAGTTCTTC.

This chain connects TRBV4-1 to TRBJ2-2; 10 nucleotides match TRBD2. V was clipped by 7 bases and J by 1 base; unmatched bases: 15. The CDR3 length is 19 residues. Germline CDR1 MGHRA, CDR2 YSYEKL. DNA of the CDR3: TGCGCCAGCAAGGTTCTTCCAGCGGGGGGGCTACTGAACACCGGGGAGCTGTTTTTT. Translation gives CASKVLPAGGLLNTGELFF.

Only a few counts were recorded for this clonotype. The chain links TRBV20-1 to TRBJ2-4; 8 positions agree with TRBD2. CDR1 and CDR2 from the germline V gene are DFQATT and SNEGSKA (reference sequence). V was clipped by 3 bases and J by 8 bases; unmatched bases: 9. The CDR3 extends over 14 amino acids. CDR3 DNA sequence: TGCAGTGCTAGGCGTGGCGGGGGGATACACATTCAGTACTTC. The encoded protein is CSARRGGGIHIQYF.